A single sample is the source of the 25 T cell receptor beta chains below, sequenced in a study of blood T cells in healthy people across ages. The second PCR ran 7 to 11 cycles with a sample-barcoded 5' primer and J-beta primers. From the 5' RACE reads, TCRdb called clonotypes with MiXCR, one entry per CDR3 protein. The table lists roughly 1,500,000 distinct CDR3 sequences, roughly 32% of them singletons. Sequencing used blood. The receptor source for this set is a young woman in good health.

The chain recombines TRBV24-1 with TRBJ2-1, with 13 bases fitting TRBD2. Germline CDR1 reads KGHDR; CDR2 reads SFDVKD. This CDR3 spans 18 amino acids. Trimming took 0 bases from V and 4 from J; bases not matched to a gene: 5. The CDR3 DNA reads as TGTGCCACCAGTGATTTGGCTGGGACTAGCGGGACGTACAATGAGCAGTTCTTC. Translating it yields CATSDLAGTSGTYNEQFF.

The rearrangement joins TRBV29-1 to TRBJ2-1; maybe TRBD2 (7 bases). V lost 5 bases, J lost 8 bases, and 19 bases lay in between. Germline V gene lookup returns CDR1 SQVTM and CDR2 ANQGSEA. CDR3 length: 14 amino acids. The CDR3 DNA follows: TGCAGCGTTATTGATACAGGGAGGGGTCATGAGCAGTTCTTC. Encoded protein: CSVIDTGRGHEQFF.

About this clonotype itself: Since no conserved phenylalanine or tryptophan closes the CDR3, a read error is the likely cause. The CDR3 coding sequence is TGCAGTGCTAGGGTCTCCTACAGCCTCAATATCATCAATGAGCAGTTCGTC. It specifies CSARVSYSLNIINEQFV. The J gene is TRBJ2-1, the V gene TRBV20-1, with D hard to call. V was shortened by 3 bases and J by 6 bases, with 24 bases between the two germline ends. Germline CDR1 reads DFQATT; CDR2 reads SNEGSKA (reference sequence). The CDR3 is made up of 17 amino acids.

This clonotype has ten or more counts. The chain uses TRBV7-8 and TRBJ2-3; D may be TRBD2 (6 bases). The CDR3 spans 13 residues. The V end lost 4 bases, the J end lost 3 bases, and 8 bases lay between the germline ends. Germline V gene data show CDR1 as SGHVS and CDR2 as FQNEAQ. CDR3 nucleotides: TGTGCCAGCAGCTCGACTAGGACAGATACGCAGTATTTT. Its protein is CASSSTRTDTQYF.

Details on this clonotype: This clone may be a read error of a much larger clone one base away. The chain carries TRBV20-1 and TRBJ2-5; possible D gene TRBD1, 6 bases. V was shortened by 6 bases and J by 11 bases, with 28 bases between the two germline ends. The CDR3 is 15 amino acids. Per the germline V gene, CDR1 is DFQATT and CDR2 is SNEGSKA (reference sequence). CDR3 in amino acids: CSANSFGGKGGEQYF. The CDR3 DNA reads TGCAGTGCCAACTCGTTTGGGGGTAAAGGGGGTGAGCAGTACTTC.

This clonotype has a handful of counts. The chain combines TRBV7-9 with TRBJ1-6; no firm D call. Germline V gene sequence: CDR1 SEHNR, CDR2 FQNEAQ (reference sequence). Trimming removed 3 bases from V and 8 bases from J, with 5 bases in between. The length of the CDR3 is 12 residues. The CDR3 DNA sequence: TGTGCCAGCAGCTTTGAGGATTCACCCCTCCACTTT. This sequence encodes CASSFEDSPLHF.

V gene TRBV4-1 combines with J gene TRBJ2-4; D is possibly TRBD2 (6 bases). The DNA end favors TRBJ2-7, so the J call may be wrong. The CDR3 is 15 residues long. Germline values: CDR1 MGHRA, CDR2 YSYEKL. The CDR3 DNA sequence: TGCGCCAGCAGCCAAGAAACAGGAGGGTGCTACGAGCAGTACTTC. Protein: CASSQETGGCYEQYF.

This clonotype occurred a few times. V and J are TRBV30 and TRBJ2-7; 10 bases map to TRBD1. The CDR3 loop spans 14 amino acids. V shed 3 bases and J 0 bases; nucleotides not matched to a gene: 2. Germline values: CDR1 GTSNPN, CDR2 SVGIG (reference sequence). The CDR3 spells CAWRDRGTSYEQYF. The CDR3 region has the DNA TGTGCCTGGAGGGACAGGGGGACCTCCTACGAGCAGTACTTC.

This clonotype was found many times. This may come from a read error, since a much larger clone is one base off. This sequence joins TRBV9 and TRBJ2-3; the D is unclear. CDR1 is SGDLS and CDR2 is YYNGEE in the germline V gene. Trimming cost V 4 bases and J 4 bases, with 7 bases left between them. This CDR3 comprises 12 residues. The DNA for the CDR3 is TGTGCCAGCAGCCCAAACGCAGATACGCAGTATTTT. Amino acid sequence: CASSPNADTQYF.

The V and J genes are TRBV20-1 and TRBJ1-4, with D perhaps matching TRBD1 (6 bases). CDR1 and CDR2 from the germline V gene are DFQATT and SNEGSKA (reference sequence). Trimming left V 8 bases short and J 10 bases short, with 29 bases between. The CDR3 sequence is 16 residues long. In DNA, the CDR3 is TGCAGTTTCGTGGATCAGGGGTCTCGACCCCCTGGAAAACTGTTTTTT. This codes for CSFVDQGSRPPGKLFF.

V usage is TRBV6-1 and J usage is TRBJ1-4, with D possibly TRBD1 on 5 matching bases. The CDR3 runs to 19 residues. Trimming shortened V by 2 bases and J by 11 bases, and 30 bases separated the two germline ends. Germline values: CDR1 MNHNS, CDR2 SASEGT. This CDR3 is CASSEPRRYSTVRGGKLFF. The CDR3, as DNA: TGTGCCAGCAGTGAACCTCGTCGCTATTCGACAGTCCGGGGAGGGAAACTGTTTTTT.

The chain carries TRBV20-1 and TRBJ2-7; 7 nucleotides match TRBD1. The germline CDR1 and CDR2 sequences are DFQATT and SNEGSKA (reference sequence). Losses at the gene ends were 6 bases for V and 0 bases for J; bases not matched to a gene: 8. The CDR3 is 14 residues long. CDR3 amino acids: CSALPGQFSYEQYF. The CDR3, as DNA: TGCAGTGCGCTCCCGGGACAGTTCTCCTACGAGCAGTACTTC.

The J gene is TRBJ2-1, the V gene TRBV9; D unclear. TRBJ2-7 matches the DNA end more closely, so the J call is doubtful. The CDR3 is 15 amino acids. CDR1 is SGDLS and CDR2 is YYNGEE in the germline V gene. In DNA, the CDR3 is TGTGCCAGCAGCTCCCGCGGCAGGAGAAGCAACGAGCAGTACTTC. Protein: CASSSRGRRSNEQYF.

This clonotype has just a few counts. The chain employs TRBV6-1 and TRBJ1-5; TRBD1 matches 9 bases. With 8 bases clipped from V and 1 base from J, the junction kept 0 bases outside the gene matches. Germline V gives CDR1 MNHNS, CDR2 SASEGT. This CDR3 has 13 residues. CDR3 DNA sequence: TGTGCCAGCGACAGGGGGAGCAATCAGCCCCAGCATTTT. Translated, it gives CASDRGSNQPQHF.

The genes are TRBV6-1 and TRBJ2-7; the D gene is possibly TRBD2 (6 bases). The CDR3 is 17 residues long. V lost 5 bases to trimming and J lost 1 base, with 21 bases between them. The germline V gene encodes CDR1 MNHNS and CDR2 SASEGT. Here the CDR3 reads CASSPLGTGGMSYEQYF. The CDR3 DNA sequence: TGTGCCAGCAGTCCCCTAGGCACCGGCGGGATGTCCTACGAGCAGTACTTC.

The sample holds one count of this clonotype. The chain uses TRBV28 and TRBJ1-5; D remains unclear. V was trimmed by 6 bases and J by 1 base, leaving 10 bases between them. The CDR3 loop spans 14 amino acids. Germline CDR1 reads MDHEN; CDR2 reads SYDVKM. CDR3 amino acids: CASRQLRSNQPQHF. The CDR3 bases are TGTGCCAGCAGGCAACTTCGGAGCAATCAGCCCCAGCATTTT.

This chain links TRBV9 with TRBJ1-1; weak D call: TRBD1 (6 bases). The CDR3 covers 14 residues. The V and J ends lost 4 bases and 1 base respectively, with 11 bases between them. Per the germline V gene, CDR1 is SGDLS and CDR2 is YYNGEE. For the CDR3, the DNA is TGTGCCAGCAGCTTCCTGGACAGGAACACTGAAGCTTTCTTT. Residues: CASSFLDRNTEAFF.

CDR3 sequence (DNA): TGTGCCAGCAGTTACTCGGGGGGGGGAGCGGCAGATACGCAGTATTTT. Its protein product is CASSYSGGGAADTQYF. The gene calls are TRBV6-5 and TRBJ2-3; TRBD2 aligns across 7 bases. The CDR3 consists of 16 residues. Germline V gene lookup returns CDR1 MNHEY and CDR2 SVGAGI. V lost 0 bases to trimming and J lost 4 bases; unmatched junction nucleotides: 7.

This chain connects TRBV18 to TRBJ1-2; D uncertain. Germline assignment: CDR1 KGHSH and CDR2 LQKENI. V dropped 3 bases and J dropped 5 bases, with 13 bases sitting between them. The CDR3 has 14 amino acids. The CDR3 nucleotides read TGTGCCAGCTCACCGCCCTCCGACGGATATGGCTACACCTTC. Protein product: CASSPPSDGYGYTF.

This clonotype was counted between two and nine times. The chain couples TRBV7-2 to TRBJ2-5; the D is unclear. The germline gives CDR1 SGHTA, CDR2 FQGNSA. The V end was cut by 3 bases, the J end by 0 bases, with 20 bases between. CDR3 length equals 18 residues. This CDR3 reads CASSLIPYGGPNQETQYF. DNA of the CDR3: TGTGCCAGCAGCTTGATACCTTACGGCGGACCGAACCAAGAGACCCAGTACTTC.

As for this clonotype: This likely comes from a read error, as the CDR3 has no conserved phenylalanine or tryptophan at its end. This chain uses TRBV13 with TRBJ2-2; D is unclear. The CDR3 has 11 amino acids. Germline CDR1 reads PRHDT; CDR2 reads FYEKMQ (reference sequence). Trimming left V 3 bases short and J 7 bases short, with 3 bases between. The CDR3 DNA reads as TGTGCCAGCAGCTTGATCGGGGAGCTGTTTTGT. Translating it yields CASSLIGELFC.

Ten or more counts support this clonotype. The J gene is TRBJ2-7, the V gene TRBV3-1; the D gene is possibly TRBD1 (6 bases). CDR1 is LGHDT, CDR2 YNNKEL, per germline (reference sequence). This CDR3 region has 14 residues. V was pared by 2 bases and J by 0 bases, with 8 bases between. This CDR3 reads CASSQTGISYEQYF. CDR3 DNA sequence: TGTGCCAGCAGCCAAACAGGGATCTCCTACGAGCAGTACTTC.

This clonotype was recorded a few times. The rearrangement joins TRBV3-1 to TRBJ2-7, with 10 bases lining up with TRBD1. The junction had 5 bases not matched to a gene; V was cut back by 8 bases and J by 4 bases. CDR1 is LGHDT, CDR2 YNNKEL, per germline (reference sequence). The CDR3 is 13 residues long. The CDR3 sequence is CASRDRGNYEQYF. DNA for the CDR3: TGTGCCAGCCGGGACAGGGGCAATTACGAGCAGTACTTC.

The chain carries TRBV6-2 or TRBV6-3 and TRBJ2-1; 12 nucleotides line up with TRBD1. The CDR3 sequence is 16 residues long. Losses at the gene ends were 6 bases for V and 6 bases for J; bases not matched to a gene: 9. Germline V gives CDR1 MNHEY, CDR2 SVGEGT. The CDR3 coding sequence is TGTGCCAGCAGCATAACCGGGACAGGGGGCGGCAATGAGCAGTTCTTC. This translates into CASSITGTGGGNEQFF.

This clonotype was seen many times. V usage is TRBV7-2 and J usage is TRBJ2-4; 9 nucleotides match TRBD1. Germline trimming cut 5 bases from V and 9 bases from J; bases unmatched to any gene: 8. Germline values: CDR1 SGHTA, CDR2 FQGNSA. CDR3 length equals 14 residues. The CDR3 nucleotides read TGTGCCAGCAGCCCCCAGGACAGGGGAGGCATTCAGTACTTC. Protein: CASSPQDRGGIQYF.